This TCR beta chain was captured in a study of blood T cells in healthy people across ages. Together with a sample-barcoded 5' primer, a J-beta primer mix was included in a second PCR lasting roughly 6 to 12 cycles. Carrying 12 random nucleotides, a template-switch adaptor labeled each individual cDNA molecule. TCRdb independently ran MiXCR on the 5' RACE reads; one entry per CDR3 protein. The sample shows approximately 1.5 million distinct CDR3 sequences, 42% of them seen only once. Study findings and constraints: PBMCs that were unsorted prevented a conclusive naive versus antigen-experienced comparison.

In the case of this clonotype: What it binds is unknown.

The sample taken for sequencing was blood. The TCR originated in a young woman in good health.

CDR3 protein: CASSKEGRGFYGYTF. Written as DNA, the CDR3 is TGTGCCAGCAGCAAAGAGGGCAGGGGGTTCTATGGCTACACCTTC. The rearrangement joins TRBV21-1 to TRBJ1-2; the table assigns TRBD1, which was not confirmed against the DNA. TRBV21-1 is termed a pseudogene. The CDR3 totals 15 residues.